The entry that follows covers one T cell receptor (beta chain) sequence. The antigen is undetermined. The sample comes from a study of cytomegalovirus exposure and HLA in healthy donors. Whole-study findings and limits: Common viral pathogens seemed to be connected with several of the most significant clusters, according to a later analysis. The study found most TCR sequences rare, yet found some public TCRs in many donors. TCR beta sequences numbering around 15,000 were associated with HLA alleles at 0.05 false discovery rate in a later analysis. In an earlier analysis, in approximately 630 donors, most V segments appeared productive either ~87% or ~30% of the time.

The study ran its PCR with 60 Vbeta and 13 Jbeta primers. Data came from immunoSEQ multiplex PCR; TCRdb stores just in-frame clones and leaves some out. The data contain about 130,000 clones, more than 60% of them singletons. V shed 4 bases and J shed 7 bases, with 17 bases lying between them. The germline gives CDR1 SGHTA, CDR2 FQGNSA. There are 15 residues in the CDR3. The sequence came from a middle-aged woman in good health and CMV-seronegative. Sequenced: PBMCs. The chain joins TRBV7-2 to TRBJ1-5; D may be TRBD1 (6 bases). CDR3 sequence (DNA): TGTGCCAGCAGCTCCCAAGGGGGACTAGGGCAGCCCCAGCATTTT. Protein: CASSSQGGLGQPQHF.